Shown below are 6 T cell receptor beta chains from a single sample sequenced in a study of blood T cell repertoires in COVID-19. Measured with immunoSEQ multiplex PCR; TCRdb has only the in-frame clones, and not every one. Of 200,000 to 300,000 clones in the sample, approximately 86% were seen once. The material sequenced was peripheral blood. Receptors were obtained from an older woman with active or convalescent COVID-19.

Only a few counts were recorded for this clone. This chain connects TRBV10-1 to TRBJ1-5, with D tentatively TRBD1 (5 bases). The V gene lost 5 bases and the J gene lost 4 bases, with 6 bases spanning the gap. CDR1 WNHNN and CDR2 SYGVQD come from the germline V gene (reference sequence). The CDR3 spans 12 residues. The CDR3 DNA follows: TGCGCCAGCAGTCAGGGAAATCAGCCCCAGCATTTT. It translates to CASSQGNQPQHF.

In this sample, this clone turned up once. The chain joins TRBV5-6 to TRBJ1-6, with 7 positions matching TRBD1. The V segment lost 4 bases and the J segment 5 bases; nucleotides outside the gene matches: 6. This CDR3 contains 15 residues. CDR1 is SGHDT and CDR2 is YYEEEE in the germline V gene. CDR3 DNA sequence: TGTGCCAGCAGCAGACAGGGTATCAATAATTCACCCCTCCACTTT. This encodes CASSRQGINNSPLHF.

The V call is TRBV24-1, the J call TRBJ2-1, with 9 bases lining up with TRBD2. The CDR3 is 18 amino acids. The J segment lost 0 bases and the V segment lost 0 bases, leaving 5 bases of the junction unmatched. The V gene's germline CDR1 is KGHDR and CDR2 SFDVKD. The DNA for the CDR3 is TGTGCCACCAGTGATTTGACTAGCGGGCCCAGCTCCTACAATGAGCAGTTCTTC. As protein: CATSDLTSGPSSYNEQFF.

The chain recombines TRBV27 with TRBJ1-6; no clear D. V shed 3 bases and J shed 3 bases, with 9 bases lying between them. CDR1 and CDR2 (germline): MNHEY, SMNVEV (reference sequence). The CDR3 loop spans 15 amino acids. The CDR3 sequence is CASSLQLNYNSPLHF. The CDR3 coding sequence is TGTGCCAGCAGTTTGCAGTTAAACTATAATTCACCCCTCCACTTT.

Remarks on this clone: Other DNA variants within this sample encode the same CDR3. CDR3 bases: TGTGCCATCAGTGAGTCCATTGACTATGGCTACACCTTC. Protein: CAISESIDYGYTF. The chain joins TRBV10-3 to TRBJ1-2; D remains unclear. The V end was cut by 0 bases, the J end by 3 bases, with 5 bases between. The CDR3 spans 13 residues. Looked up from germline, CDR1 is ENHRY and CDR2 is SYGVKD.

This chain connects TRBV4-1 to TRBJ2-7, with 7 bases that match TRBD2. Unmatched junction bases numbered 9, after V lost 3 bases and J lost 1 base. CDR1 is MGHRA, CDR2 YSYEKL, per germline. This CDR3 has 16 amino acids. CDR3 nucleotides: TGCGCCAGCAGCCAGGACCGCGGGGGAGCGTCCTACGAGCAGTACTTC. It specifies CASSQDRGGASYEQYF.